These 32 T cell receptor beta chains were all obtained from the same sample, sequenced in a study of human T cells and chemical hapten exposure. As for time point: healthy volunteer bleed at 2 weeks. Unfractionated whole blood served as the source for total RNA extraction. TCRdb processed the RACE reads anew with MiXCR; each CDR3 protein has one entry. Of approximately 97,000 distinct CDR3 sequences detected, roughly 8.5% appear once; the ten largest clones hold about 3%. Source material: whole blood. The receptors derive from a female donor in good health. Some clones in this sample may be carry-over from other donors' samples.

This clonotype showed up many times. The chain is built from TRBV6-5 and TRBJ2-7, with a weak D call TRBD1 (6 bases). Germline V gives CDR1 MNHEY, CDR2 SVGAGI. This CDR3 is 11 amino acids long. The V and J ends lost 5 bases and 6 bases respectively, with 8 bases between them. CDR3 region: CASSQGTEQYF. In DNA form, the CDR3 reads TGTGCCAGCAGTCAGGGGACCGAGCAGTACTTC.

The rearrangement joins TRBV21-1 to TRBJ2-7. TRBV21-1 is recorded as a pseudogene. This CDR3 is built from 12 residues. CDR3 residues: CARFDSTYEQYF. DNA of the CDR3: TGTGCCCGTTTTGACAGCACCTACGAGCAGTACTTC.

The chain links TRBV7-9 to TRBJ2-3, with D perhaps matching TRBD2 (6 bases). CDR1 SEHNR and CDR2 FQNEAQ come from the germline V gene (reference sequence). V gave up 3 bases and J gave up 2 bases, with 12 bases separating them. The CDR3 extends over 15 amino acids. DNA for the CDR3: TGTGCCAGCAGCTTGAGTCGACTAGTCACAGATACGCAGTATTTT. It encodes CASSLSRLVTDTQYF.

This chain uses TRBV5-4 with TRBJ2-1, with 7 bases identical to TRBD1. CDR3 length: 15 amino acids. V trimming: 4 bases; J trimming: 12 bases; junction bases outside the gene matches: 16. The germline V gene encodes CDR1 SGHNT and CDR2 YYREEE (reference sequence). In nucleotides, the CDR3 is TGTGCCAGCAGCGCCGGGACCGGGACAGCGCCTAGGCAGTTCTTC. This gives the protein CASSAGTGTAPRQFF. The full variable domain, completed using reference TRBV5-4 and TRBJ2-1, is ETGVTQSPTHLIKTRGQQVTLRCSSQSGHNTVSWYQQALGQGPQFIFQYYREEENGRGNFPPRFSGLQFPNYSSELNVNALELDDSALYLCASSAGTGTAPRQFFGPGTRLTVL.

V usage is TRBV2 and J usage is TRBJ2-7; 8 positions agree with TRBD2. Germline lookup yields CDR1 SNHLY and CDR2 FYNNEI. The trim removed 6 bases at V and 3 bases at J, leaving 7 bases unmatched. This CDR3 region has 14 residues. CDR3 sequence: CASSGGLAGYEQYF. CDR3 coding DNA: TGTGCCAGCAGCGGTGGACTAGCTGGCTACGAGCAGTACTTC.

The chain carries TRBV5-1 and TRBJ1-5; D might be TRBD1 (5 bases). V gave up 0 bases and J gave up 7 bases, with 8 bases separating them. The CDR3 loop spans 13 amino acids. Germline V gene lookup returns CDR1 SGHRS and CDR2 YFSETQ. CDR3 nucleotides: TGCGCCAGCAGCTTGGATGGGGGGCAGCCCCAGCATTTT. Protein product: CASSLDGGQPQHF.

This clonotype was seen many times. V is TRBV4-3 and J is TRBJ2-3; D not resolved. The V end lost 2 bases, the J end lost 5 bases, and 8 bases lay between the germline ends. CDR1 and CDR2 from the germline V gene are LGHNA and YSLEER. The length of the CDR3 is 13 residues. The CDR3 reads CASSQMRRDTQYF. The DNA of the CDR3 is TGCGCCAGCAGCCAAATGAGGAGAGATACGCAGTATTTT.

The chain joins TRBV5-4 to TRBJ1-1, with TRBD1 matching 7 bases. Germline values: CDR1 SGHNT, CDR2 YYREEE (reference sequence). After removal of 4 bases from V and 4 bases from J, the junction contained 16 bases not matched to a gene. This CDR3 has 17 residues. The CDR3 protein is CASSQGTEGLRGTEAFF. CDR3 nucleotide sequence: TGTGCCAGCAGCCAGGGGACAGAAGGATTACGGGGCACTGAAGCTTTCTTT.

The sample holds many counts of this clonotype. The rearrangement joins TRBV28 to TRBJ2-3; either TRBD1 or TRBD2 may fit D (5 bases each). Trimming took 6 bases from V and 6 from J, leaving 7 bases between them. The length of the CDR3 is 11 residues. CDR1 and CDR2 from the germline V gene are MDHEN and SYDVKM. In DNA form, the CDR3 reads TGTGCCAGCAGGAGGGACGATACGCAGTATTTT. Translating gives CASRRDDTQYF. Combining the CDR3 with reference TRBV28 and TRBJ2-3 gives the whole variable domain DVKVTQSSRYLVKRTGEKVFLECVQDMDHENMFWYRQDPGLGLRLIYFSYDVKMKEKGDIPEGYSVSREKKERFSLILESASTNQTSMYLCASRRDDTQYFGPGTRLTVL.

V gene TRBV5-1 combines with J gene TRBJ2-7; tentatively, D is TRBD2 (6 bases). CDR1 is SGHRS and CDR2 is YFSETQ in the germline V gene. Trimming pared 4 bases from V and 7 bases from J, leaving 12 bases between. The CDR3 is 12 residues long. In DNA, the CDR3 is TGCGCCAGCAGCCTGGAGGGGAATGAGCAGTACTTC. Translating gives CASSLEGNEQYF.

This clonotype was observed a few times. The CDR3 is CATSDIAGGYNEQFF. The CDR3 DNA sequence: TGTGCCACCAGTGATATAGCGGGGGGATACAATGAGCAGTTCTTC. The chain recombines TRBV24-1 with TRBJ2-1, with 10 bases matching TRBD2. This CDR3 contains 15 residues. The ends lost 3 bases at V and 4 bases at J; junction bases unmatched: 2. Germline assignment: CDR1 KGHDR and CDR2 SFDVKD.

This clonotype was detected only a few times. The V gene is TRBV20-1, the J gene TRBJ2-1; TRBD2 aligns across 8 bases. CDR3 length: 15 amino acids. Trimming removed 1 base from V and 6 bases from J; junction bases left unmatched: 8. Germline V gene sequence: CDR1 DFQATT, CDR2 SNEGSKA (reference sequence). The CDR3 sequence is CSARGGAGGGNEQFF. CDR3 bases: TGCAGTGCTAGAGGTGGGGCGGGAGGAGGCAATGAGCAGTTCTTC.

V usage is TRBV7-2 and J usage is TRBJ2-1, with TRBD2 matching over 7 bases. With V trimmed by 1 base and J by 0 bases, 6 bases remained unmatched. This CDR3 comprises 17 residues. The germline V gene has CDR1 SGHTA and CDR2 FQGNSA. In nucleotides, the CDR3 is TGTGCCAGCAGCTTAGTACGGGGAGGGCCCTCCTACAATGAGCAGTTCTTC. Translating it yields CASSLVRGGPSYNEQFF.

V gene TRBV7-9 combines with J gene TRBJ2-3, with D possibly TRBD2 on 5 matching bases. With 2 bases removed from V and 0 bases from J, the gap between germline ends came to 18 bases. Germline V CDR1 and CDR2: SEHNR, FQNEAQ (reference sequence). This CDR3 has 18 amino acids. The CDR3 spells CASSLLIVEGSSTDTQYF. CDR3 nucleotide sequence: TGTGCCAGCAGCTTACTTATTGTTGAGGGTTCTAGCACAGATACGCAGTATTTT.

This clonotype has more than one count but fewer than ten. This rearrangement joins TRBV10-3 to TRBJ2-1, with D unclear. The CDR3 runs 14 residues. The germline V and J ends were trimmed by 2 bases and 5 bases, with 10 bases remaining between them. Germline V gives CDR1 ENHRY, CDR2 SYGVKD. The CDR3: CAISEIPDHNEQFF. The CDR3, as DNA: TGTGCCATCAGTGAGATACCGGACCACAATGAGCAGTTCTTC.

This clonotype was recorded at least ten times. This chain links TRBV7-3 with TRBJ1-5; D remains unclear. Germline loops: CDR1 SGHTA, CDR2 FQGTGA. V was pared by 5 bases and J by 7 bases, with 12 bases between. There are 13 residues in the CDR3. This chain's CDR3 is CASSADTRQPQHF. The CDR3 nucleotides are TGTGCCAGCAGCGCCGATACGCGCCAGCCCCAGCATTTT.

This clonotype was detected a few times. The genes are TRBV11-2 and TRBJ2-5; a possible D gene is TRBD2 (6 bases). Germline V CDR1 and CDR2: SGHAT, FQNNGV. This CDR3 is built from 15 residues. V was shortened by 5 bases and J by 5 bases, with 18 bases between the two germline ends. The CDR3 sequence is CASSATRRDFETQYF. CDR3 coding DNA: TGTGCCAGCAGCGCGACCCGCCGGGACTTTGAGACCCAGTACTTC. The whole variable domain, remainder taken from reference TRBV11-2 and TRBJ2-5, is EAGVAQSPRYKIIEKRQSVAFWCNPISGHATLYWYQQILGQGPKLLIQFQNNGVVDDSQLPKDRFSAERLKGVDSTLKIQPAKLEDSAVYLCASSATRRDFETQYFGPGTRLLVL.

This clonotype appeared a few times. The chain has TRBV6-2 or TRBV6-3 and TRBJ1-1, with D unclear. Germline lookup yields CDR1 MNHEY and CDR2 SVGEGT. V lost 3 bases to trimming and J lost 6 bases, with 8 bases between them. The CDR3 has 12 amino acids. In DNA form, the CDR3 reads TGTGCCAGCAGTTATTATCGATCTGAAGCTTTCTTT. This codes for CASSYYRSEAFF.

This sequence joins TRBV27 and TRBJ2-1, with 7 bases fitting TRBD1. V was pared by 6 bases and J by 1 base, with 9 bases of the junction left unmatched. There are 16 residues in the CDR3. CDR1 MNHEY and CDR2 SMNVEV come from the germline V gene (reference sequence). CDR3 coding DNA: TGTGCCAGCAGAGGACAGGTCCCTTCATCCTACAATGAGCAGTTCTTC. Its translation: CASRGQVPSSYNEQFF.

This clonotype occurred a few times. The gene calls are TRBV2 and TRBJ2-7, with D possibly matching TRBD2 (5 bases). The CDR3 is 11 residues long. Germline CDR1 and CDR2: SNHLY and FYNNEI. The V gene lost 11 bases and the J gene lost 6 bases, with 14 bases spanning the gap. CDR3 residues: CAAWVAGEQYF. DNA of the CDR3: TGTGCCGCCTGGGTCGCGGGCGAGCAGTACTTC.

This clonotype was detected ten times or more. This chain links TRBV2 with TRBJ2-5; 8 bases line up with TRBD2. V shed 0 bases and J 5 bases; nucleotides not matched to a gene: 8. CDR3 length equals 16 residues. CDR1 and CDR2 from the germline V gene are SNHLY and FYNNEI. The CDR3 DNA sequence: TGTGCCAGCAGTGAAGCCTCCGGCGGGGGGCGTGAGACCCAGTACTTC. Translation: CASSEASGGGRETQYF.

This chain links TRBV5-5 with TRBJ1-1, with unresolved D. The germline V gene has CDR1 SGHKS and CDR2 YYEKEE (reference sequence). The CDR3 extends over 13 amino acids. V was cut by 0 bases and J by 4 bases, with 7 bases left in between. The CDR3 loop reads CASSLDMSTEAFF. CDR3 DNA sequence: TGTGCCAGCAGCTTGGACATGAGCACTGAAGCTTTCTTT.

The table lists this clonotype with a few counts. The genes are TRBV24-1 and TRBJ1-1; D ambiguous. The germline gives CDR1 KGHDR, CDR2 SFDVKD. This CDR3 comprises 13 residues. Trimming pared 4 bases from V and 5 bases from J, leaving 10 bases between. The chain's CDR3 is CATSEAPGTEAFF. Here the CDR3 DNA reads TGTGCCACCAGTGAGGCCCCGGGAACTGAAGCTTTCTTT.

The chain carries TRBV7-2 and TRBJ2-3, with D perhaps given as TRBD1 or TRBD2 (6 bases each). The CDR3 extends over 15 amino acids. Looked up from germline, CDR1 is SGHTA and CDR2 is FQGNSA. Trimming took 5 bases from V and 5 from J, leaving 17 bases between them. As DNA, the CDR3 is TGTGCCAGCAGCCTTCAGGAGGGGGGCCTAGATACGCAGTATTTT. This encodes CASSLQEGGLDTQYF. Together with reference TRBV7-2 and TRBJ2-3, the CDR3 gives the full variable domain: GAGVSQSPSNKVTEKGKDVELRCDPISGHTALYWYRQSLGQGLEFLIYFQGNSAPDKSGLPSDRFSAERTGGSVSTLTIQRTQQEDSAVYLCASSLQEGGLDTQYFGPGTRLTVL.

This clonotype was seen a few times. The chain joins TRBV28 to TRBJ2-7; D ambiguous. Trimming stripped 8 bases from V and 5 bases from J, with 19 bases between. The length of the CDR3 is 14 residues. Germline V gives CDR1 MDHEN, CDR2 SYDVKM. Here the CDR3 reads CASEQLGLIHEQYF. In nucleotides, the CDR3 is TGTGCCAGCGAGCAGTTAGGGCTAATCCACGAGCAGTACTTC.

This clonotype is labeled as medium-sized. This chain joins TRBV25-1 and TRBJ2-7, with TRBD1 matching over 7 bases. Germline V CDR1 and CDR2: MGHDK, SYGVNS. Germline trimming cut 4 bases from V and 4 bases from J; bases unmatched to any gene: 1. This CDR3 is 12 amino acids long. The CDR3 spells CASSVGQYEQYF. DNA of the CDR3: TGTGCCAGCAGTGTGGGACAGTACGAGCAGTACTTC.

The sample holds a few counts of this clonotype. This CDR3 reads CASRGTSDSYEQYF. CDR3 sequence (DNA): TGTGCCAGCAGAGGGACTAGCGACTCGTACGAGCAGTACTTC. This chain joins TRBV7-9 and TRBJ2-7; 10 bases are a match to TRBD2. J was trimmed by 4 bases and V by 6 bases; bases with no gene match: 6. The CDR3 has 14 residues. CDR1 SEHNR and CDR2 FQNEAQ come from the germline V gene (reference sequence).

The chain is built from TRBV5-1 and TRBJ2-1; D is ambiguous. With 0 bases removed from V and 8 bases from J, the gap between germline ends came to 6 bases. In germline, CDR1 is SGHRS, CDR2 YFSETQ. The CDR3 has 12 residues. CDR3 coding DNA: TGCGCCAGCAGCTTGGTTTGGGATGAGCAGTTCTTC. It specifies CASSLVWDEQFF. Full variable domain (missing parts from reference TRBV5-1 and TRBJ2-1): KAGVTQTPRYLIKTRGQQVTLSCSPISGHRSVSWYQQTPGQGLQFLFEYFSETQRNKGNFPGRFSGRQFSNSRSEMNVSTLELGDSALYLCASSLVWDEQFFGPGTRLTVL.

This chain joins TRBV20-1 and TRBJ2-3; D gene ambiguous. This CDR3 region has 14 residues. V lost 4 bases, J lost 4 bases, and 15 bases lay in between. Per the germline V gene, CDR1 is DFQATT and CDR2 is SNEGSKA (reference sequence). For the CDR3, the DNA is TGCAGTGCTACCCGACGAGTGGGCGCAGATACGCAGTATTTT. This encodes CSATRRVGADTQYF.

V usage is TRBV6-5 and J usage is TRBJ1-5, with TRBD1 identical over 8 bases. Germline V gives CDR1 MNHEY, CDR2 SVGAGI. The CDR3 sequence is 17 residues long. Trimming took 5 bases from V and 7 from J; bases not matched to a gene: 16. CDR3 amino acids: CASSTLGAQTGEQPQHF. CDR3 nucleotides: TGTGCCAGCAGTACCCTGGGGGCTCAGACAGGGGAACAGCCCCAGCATTTT.

This clonotype was observed at least ten times. This chain's CDR3 is CASSLGLLSNTEAFF. The CDR3 nucleotides read TGTGCCAGCAGTTTGGGGCTTCTCTCGAACACTGAAGCTTTCTTT. This chain joins TRBV27 and TRBJ1-1; TRBD1 is a possible D gene (5 bases). V was pared by 3 bases and J by 1 base, with 12 bases between. Germline V lookup: CDR1 MNHEY, CDR2 SMNVEV (reference sequence). This CDR3 comprises 15 residues.

This clonotype has more than one count but fewer than ten. The chain employs TRBV7-3 and TRBJ1-1; perhaps TRBD1 as D (5 bases). V was clipped by 2 bases and J by 5 bases, with 9 bases between them. This CDR3 contains 13 residues. CDR1 and CDR2 from the germline V gene are SGHTA and FQGTGA. CDR3 loop: CASSLFGGTEAFF. CDR3 nucleotide sequence: TGTGCCAGCAGCTTATTTGGGGGGACTGAAGCTTTCTTT.